The rows below give T cell receptor beta chains drawn from one sample of a study of shared clonotypes between healthy human individuals. Sequencing used immunoSEQ multiplex PCR; TCRdb keeps in-frame clones, though not all of them. Here the sample spans some 2 million clones, roughly 96% being singletons. The sequenced material came from naive CD4+ T cells sorted from blood. The receptor source for this set is a man in his late teens or twenties in good health. The CDR3 runs from the conserved cysteine through the conserved F or W. A D gene is named only where the DNA matches it firmly. The size of a clone is reported for some rows only, either as once, few or many, or as a class for expanded clones.

d_call clone_size j_call v_call cdr3_aa cdr3_nt
TRBD1 NA TRBJ1-4 TRBV7-2 CASRPGGPTNEKLFF TGTGCCAGCAGGCCAGGGGGTCCAACTAATGAAAAACTGTTTTTT
TRBD2 NA TRBJ2-2 TRBV10-1 CASSDERRGAVGELFF TGCGCCAGCAGTGACGAACGGCGGGGGGCCGTCGGGGAGCTGTTTTTT
NA NA TRBJ2-7 TRBV5-1 CASSIQLGVVVGEQYF TGCGCCAGCAGTATTCAACTTGGCGTGGTCGTTGGAGAGCAGTACTTC
NA NA TRBJ2-7 TRBV11-3 CASSLSLPSNEQYF TGTGCCAGCAGCTTAAGTCTCCCCTCCAACGAGCAGTACTTC
NA NA TRBJ1-2 TRBV5-6 CASSLMGGTYGYTF TGTGCCAGCAGCTTGATGGGGGGAACATATGGCTACACCTTC
TRBD2 NA TRBJ2-5 TRBV2 CASSRGGGPRETQYF TGTGCCAGCAGCCGTGGCGGGGGGCCACGGGAGACCCAGTACTTC
TRBD1 NA TRBJ2-7 TRBV6-1 CASSVTGQVSYEQYF TGTGCCAGCAGTGTCACCGGACAGGTGTCCTACGAGCAGTACTTC
NA NA TRBJ1-4 TRBV30 CAWSVKGLGLGKLFF TGTGCCTGGAGTGTGAAGGGGCTGGGGTTGGGAAAACTGTTTTTT
NA NA TRBJ2-7 TRBV2 CASTETWDIRYF TGTGCCAGCACTGAAACATGGGACATTCGGTACTTC
NA NA TRBJ2-1 TRBV4-2 CASSQDRGREQFF TGTGCCAGCAGCCAAGATCGAGGGCGTGAGCAGTTCTTC
NA NA TRBJ1-5 TRBV19 CASSTTGNDQPQHF TGTGCCAGTAGTACTACAGGGAACGATCAGCCCCAGCATTTT
TRBD1 NA TRBJ2-4 TRBV6-5 CASSRGQAKNIQYF TGTGCCAGCAGCCGGGGACAGGCCAAAAACATTCAGTACTTC
NA NA TRBJ1-1 TRBV19 CASSIEMGGNTEAFF TGTGCCAGTAGTATAGAGATGGGAGGGAACACTGAAGCTTTCTTT
TRBD1 NA TRBJ2-1 TRBV10-1 CASSASGQGTHNEQFF TGCGCCAGCAGTGCTTCGGGACAGGGAACTCACAATGAGCAGTTCTTC
NA NA TRBJ1-1 TRBV7-2 CASSLATTTSNTEAFF TGTGCCAGCAGCTTAGCAACCACGACATCGAACACTGAAGCTTTCTTT
TRBD2 NA TRBJ2-3 TRBV7-2 CASSLPASGRFTDTQYF TGTGCCAGCAGCTTACCGGCTAGCGGGAGGTTCACAGATACGCAGTATTTT
NA NA TRBJ2-2 TRBV19 CASRWNWPTGELFF TGTGCCAGTAGGTGGAACTGGCCCACCGGGGAGCTGTTTTTT
TRBD1 NA TRBJ2-5 TRBV5-1 CASSSPKGQRETQYF TGCGCCAGCAGCTCTCCAAAGGGACAGAGGGAGACCCAGTACTTC
TRBD2 NA TRBJ2-7 TRBV4-1 CASSQDPGTSTPYEQYF TGCGCCAGCAGCCAAGATCCTGGGACTAGCACCCCCTACGAGCAGTACTTC
NA NA TRBJ2-7 TRBV30 CAWKDSSYEQYF TGTGCCTGGAAAGACAGCTCCTACGAGCAGTACTTC
NA NA TRBJ2-5 TRBV5-6 CASSSVRQQETQYF TGTGCCAGCAGTTCGGTCCGGCAACAAGAGACCCAGTACTTC
NA NA TRBJ2-5 TRBV5-6 CASSFTVGTQYF TGTGCCAGCAGCTTTACAGTCGGGACCCAGTACTTC
NA NA TRBJ1-5 TRBV5-1 CASSLDSGSNQPQHF TGCGCCAGCAGCTTGGACTCAGGGTCTAATCAGCCCCAGCATTTT
NA NA TRBJ1-1 TRBV9 CASSVSSLGTEAFF TGTGCCAGCAGCGTGAGTAGTTTAGGGACTGAAGCTTTCTTT
NA NA TRBJ1-1 TRBV30 CAWSERQNTEAFF TGTGCCTGGAGTGAACGGCAGAACACTGAAGCTTTCTTT
NA once TRBJ1-2 TRBV2 CASSARSYGYTF TGTGCCAGCAGTGCGCGAAGCTATGGCTACACCTTC
TRBD1 NA TRBJ2-1 TRBV6-1 CASSVAGQGTYEQFF TGTGCCAGCAGTGTAGCGGGACAGGGGACTTATGAGCAGTTCTTC
TRBD1 NA TRBJ2-3 TRBV2 CASRITYGTGGADTQYF TGTGCCAGCCGTATCACTTACGGGACAGGGGGCGCGGATACGCAGTATTTT
NA NA TRBJ2-7 TRBV4-1 CASSPTFSYEQYF TGCGCCAGCAGCCCCACCTTCTCCTACGAGCAGTACTTC
TRBD1 NA TRBJ2-7 TRBV28 CASSLSGTGRYEQYF TGTGCCAGCAGTTTATCCGGGACAGGGCGGTACGAGCAGTACTTC
NA NA TRBJ1-1 TRBV28 CASTWALNTEAFF TGTGCCAGCACTTGGGCCCTGAACACTGAAGCTTTCTTT
NA NA TRBJ2-7 TRBV6-5 CASSRPGQTSEQYF TGTGCCAGCAGCCGTCCCGGACAGACTTCCGAGCAGTACTTC
NA NA TRBJ2-7 TRBV21-1 CASSKDEGYGPSGSIDEQYF TGTGCCAGCAGCAAAGATGAGGGGTACGGCCCTAGCGGGAGTATCGACGAGCAGTACTTC
TRBD1 NA TRBJ1-1 TRBV6-1 CASTEGQMNTEAFF TGTGCCAGCACCGAGGGACAGATGAACACTGAAGCTTTCTTT
TRBD1 NA TRBJ2-3 TRBV5-1 CASSRTGGTDTQYF TGCGCCAGCTCACGAACAGGGGGCACAGATACGCAGTATTTT